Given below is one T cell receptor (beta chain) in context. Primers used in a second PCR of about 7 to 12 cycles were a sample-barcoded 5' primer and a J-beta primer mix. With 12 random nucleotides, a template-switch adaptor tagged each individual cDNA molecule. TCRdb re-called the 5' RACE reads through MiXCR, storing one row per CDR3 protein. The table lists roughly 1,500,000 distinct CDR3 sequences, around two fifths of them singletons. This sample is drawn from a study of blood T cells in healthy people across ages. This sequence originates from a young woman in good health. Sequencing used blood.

CDR3 DNA: TGTGCCAGCAGCCGGAGGGAGGACTATGGCTACACCTTC. Its protein product is CASSRREDYGYTF. V gene TRBV3-1 combines with J gene TRBJ1-2; D uncertain. The CDR3 contains 13 residues. Germline V gene sequence: CDR1 LGHDT, CDR2 YNNKEL (reference sequence). Trimming shortened V by 4 bases and J by 3 bases, and 9 bases separated the two germline ends.